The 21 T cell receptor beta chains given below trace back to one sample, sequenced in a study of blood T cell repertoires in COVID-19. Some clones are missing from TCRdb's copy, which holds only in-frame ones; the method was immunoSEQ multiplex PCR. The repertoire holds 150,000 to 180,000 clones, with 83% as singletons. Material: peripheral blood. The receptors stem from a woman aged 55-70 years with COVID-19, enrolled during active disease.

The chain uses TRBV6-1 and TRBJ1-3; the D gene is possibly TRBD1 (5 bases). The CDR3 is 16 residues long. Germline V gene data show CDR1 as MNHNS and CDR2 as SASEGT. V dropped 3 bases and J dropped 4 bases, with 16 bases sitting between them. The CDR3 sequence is CASSELPQGNGNTIYF. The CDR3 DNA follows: TGTGCCAGCAGTGAGCTACCTCAGGGTAACGGAAACACCATATATTTT.

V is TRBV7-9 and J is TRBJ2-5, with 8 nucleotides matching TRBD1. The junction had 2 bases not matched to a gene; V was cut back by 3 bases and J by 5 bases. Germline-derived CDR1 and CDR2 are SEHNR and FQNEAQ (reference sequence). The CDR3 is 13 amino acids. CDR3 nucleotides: TGTGCCAGCAGCTTGGACAGGGTGGAGACCCAGTACTTC. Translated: CASSLDRVETQYF.

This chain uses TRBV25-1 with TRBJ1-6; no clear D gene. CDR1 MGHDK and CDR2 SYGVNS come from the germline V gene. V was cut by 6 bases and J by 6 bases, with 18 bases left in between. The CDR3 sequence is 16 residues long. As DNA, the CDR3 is TGTGCCAGCAGCTCCGCCTGGGTGGAGATTAATTCACCCCTCCACTTT. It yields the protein CASSSAWVEINSPLHF.

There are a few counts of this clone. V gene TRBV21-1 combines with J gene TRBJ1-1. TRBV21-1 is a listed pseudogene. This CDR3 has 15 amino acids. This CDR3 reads CASSGRGPPGTEAFF. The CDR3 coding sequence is TGTGCCTCCTCAGGGAGGGGCCCCCCGGGGACTGAAGCTTTCTTT.

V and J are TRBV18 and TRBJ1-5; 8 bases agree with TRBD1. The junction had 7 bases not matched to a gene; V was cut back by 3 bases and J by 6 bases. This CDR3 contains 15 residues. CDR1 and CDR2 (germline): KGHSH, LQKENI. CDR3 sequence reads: CASSPSDRAIQPQHF. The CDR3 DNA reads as TGTGCCAGCTCACCTTCGGACAGGGCAATTCAGCCCCAGCATTTT.

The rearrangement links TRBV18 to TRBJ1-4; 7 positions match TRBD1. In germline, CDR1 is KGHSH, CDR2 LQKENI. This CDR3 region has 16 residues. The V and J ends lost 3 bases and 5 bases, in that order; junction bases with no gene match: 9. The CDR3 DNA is TGTGCCAGCTCACCCTTCCCGGGACAGCAGAATGAAAAACTGTTTTTT. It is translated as CASSPFPGQQNEKLFF.

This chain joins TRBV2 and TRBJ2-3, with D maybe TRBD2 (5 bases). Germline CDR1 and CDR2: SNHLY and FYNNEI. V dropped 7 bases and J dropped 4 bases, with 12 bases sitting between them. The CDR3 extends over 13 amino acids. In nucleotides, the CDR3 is TGTGCCAGCACCAAGAGGACTTCAGATACGCAGTATTTT. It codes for CASTKRTSDTQYF.

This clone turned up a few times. CDR3 sequence (DNA): TGTGCCAGCAGCTTGACCGGGACAGGTGGTGAAAAACTGTTTTTT. Protein: CASSLTGTGGEKLFF. The chain recombines TRBV5-4 with TRBJ1-4; 8 positions match TRBD1. Germline lookup yields CDR1 SGHNT and CDR2 YYREEE (reference sequence). V lost 1 base and J lost 7; bases outside the gene matches: 6. The CDR3 loop spans 15 amino acids.

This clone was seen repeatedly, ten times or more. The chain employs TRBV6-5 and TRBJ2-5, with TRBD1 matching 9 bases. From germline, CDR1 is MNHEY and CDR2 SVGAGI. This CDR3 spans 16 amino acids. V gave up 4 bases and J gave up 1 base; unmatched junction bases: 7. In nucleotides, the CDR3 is TGTGCCAGCAGTTCTCGGGACAGGGCCCCCCAAGAGACCCAGTACTTC. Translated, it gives CASSSRDRAPQETQYF.

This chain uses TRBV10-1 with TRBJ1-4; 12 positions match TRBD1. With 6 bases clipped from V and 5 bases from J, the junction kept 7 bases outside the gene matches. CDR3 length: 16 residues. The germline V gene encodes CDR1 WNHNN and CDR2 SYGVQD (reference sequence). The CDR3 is CASSRDRGLSNEKLFF. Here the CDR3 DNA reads TGCGCCAGCAGCCGGGACAGGGGGCTATCGAATGAAAAACTGTTTTTT.

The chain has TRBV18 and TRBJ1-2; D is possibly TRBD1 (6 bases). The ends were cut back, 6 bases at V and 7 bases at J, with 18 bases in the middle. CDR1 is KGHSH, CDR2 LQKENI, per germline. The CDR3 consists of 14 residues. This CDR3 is CASSKERAGAGYTF. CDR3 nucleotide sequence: TGTGCCAGCTCTAAGGAGAGGGCAGGGGCTGGCTACACCTTC.

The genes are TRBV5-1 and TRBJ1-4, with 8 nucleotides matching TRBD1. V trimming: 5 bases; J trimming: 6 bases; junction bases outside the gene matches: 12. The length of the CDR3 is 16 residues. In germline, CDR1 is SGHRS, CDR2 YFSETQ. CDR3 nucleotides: TGCGCCAGCAGACCCACAGGGGGTGGCAGAGATGAAAAACTGTTTTTT. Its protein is CASRPTGGGRDEKLFF.

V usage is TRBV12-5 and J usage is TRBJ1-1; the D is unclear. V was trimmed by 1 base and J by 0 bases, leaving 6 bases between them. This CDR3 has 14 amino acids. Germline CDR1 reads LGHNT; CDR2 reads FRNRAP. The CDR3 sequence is CASGLGRVNTEAFF. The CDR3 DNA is TGTGCTAGTGGTTTGGGACGGGTGAACACTGAAGCTTTCTTT.

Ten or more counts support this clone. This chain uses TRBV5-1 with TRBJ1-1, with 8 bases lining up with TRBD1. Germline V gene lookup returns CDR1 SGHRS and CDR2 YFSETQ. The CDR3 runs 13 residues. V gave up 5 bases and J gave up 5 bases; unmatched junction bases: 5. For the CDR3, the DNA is TGCGCCAGCAGTTATACAGGGGGAACTGAAGCTTTCTTT. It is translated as CASSYTGGTEAFF. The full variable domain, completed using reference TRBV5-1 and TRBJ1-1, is KAGVTQTPRYLIKTRGQQVTLSCSPISGHRSVSWYQQTPGQGLQFLFEYFSETQRNKGNFPGRFSGRQFSNSRSEMNVSTLELGDSALYLCASSYTGGTEAFFGQGTRLTVV.

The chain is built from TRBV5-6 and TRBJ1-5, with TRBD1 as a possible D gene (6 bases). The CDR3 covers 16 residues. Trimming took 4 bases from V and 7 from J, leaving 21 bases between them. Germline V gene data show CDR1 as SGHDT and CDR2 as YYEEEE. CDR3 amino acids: CASSPGGPSGVQPQHF. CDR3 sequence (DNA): TGTGCCAGCAGCCCGGGGGGCCCCTCGGGAGTCCAGCCCCAGCATTTT. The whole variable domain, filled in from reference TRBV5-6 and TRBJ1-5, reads DAGVTQSPTHLIKTRGQQVTLRCSPKSGHDTVSWYQQALGQGPQFIFQYYEEEERQRGNFPDRFSGHQFPNYSSELNVNALLLGDSALYLCASSPGGPSGVQPQHFGDGTRLSIL.

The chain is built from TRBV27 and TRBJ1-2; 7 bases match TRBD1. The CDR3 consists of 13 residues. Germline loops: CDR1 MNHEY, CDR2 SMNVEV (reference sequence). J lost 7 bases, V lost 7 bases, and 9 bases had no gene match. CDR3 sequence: CASTSPNRGGYTF. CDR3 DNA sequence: TGTGCCAGCACTTCTCCGAACAGGGGTGGCTACACCTTC.

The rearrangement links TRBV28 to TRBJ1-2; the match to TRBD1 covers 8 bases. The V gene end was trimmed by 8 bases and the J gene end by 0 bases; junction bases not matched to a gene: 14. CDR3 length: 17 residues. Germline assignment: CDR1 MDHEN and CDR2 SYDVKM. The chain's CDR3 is CASLSPGQADPNYGYTF. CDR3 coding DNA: TGTGCCAGCCTATCCCCGGGACAGGCTGACCCTAACTATGGCTACACCTTC.

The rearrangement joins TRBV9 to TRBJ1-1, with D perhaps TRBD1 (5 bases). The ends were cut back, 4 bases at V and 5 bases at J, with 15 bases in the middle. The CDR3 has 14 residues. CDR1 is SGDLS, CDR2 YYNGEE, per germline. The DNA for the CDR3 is TGTGCCAGCAGCCCCCGGGGGTTGGAAACTGAAGCTTTCTTT. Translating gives CASSPRGLETEAFF. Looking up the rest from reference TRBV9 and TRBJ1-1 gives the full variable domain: DSGVTQTPKHLITATGQRVTLRCSPRSGDLSVYWYQQSLDQGLQFLIQYYNGEERAKGNILERFSAQQFPDLHSELNLSSLELGDSALYFCASSPRGLETEAFFGQGTRLTVV.

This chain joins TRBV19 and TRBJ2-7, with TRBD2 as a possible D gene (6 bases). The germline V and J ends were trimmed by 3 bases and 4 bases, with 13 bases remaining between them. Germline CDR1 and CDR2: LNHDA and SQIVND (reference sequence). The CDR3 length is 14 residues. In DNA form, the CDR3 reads TGTGCCAGTAGTATGAGGACTACGACGTACGAGCAGTACTTC. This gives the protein CASSMRTTTYEQYF.

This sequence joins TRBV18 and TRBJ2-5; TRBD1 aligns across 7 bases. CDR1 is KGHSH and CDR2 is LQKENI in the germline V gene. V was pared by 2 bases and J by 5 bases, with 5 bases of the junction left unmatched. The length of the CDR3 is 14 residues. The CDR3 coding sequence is TGTGCCAGCTCACCAAGAGAGGACAGGGAGACCCAGTACTTC. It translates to CASSPREDRETQYF.

The chain's CDR3 is CASSQGRQGAQRGTDTQYF. CDR3 sequence (DNA): TGTGCCAGCAGCCAAGGCCGACAGGGGGCCCAGAGGGGCACAGATACGCAGTATTTT. The V call is TRBV14, the J call TRBJ2-3; 10 nucleotides line up with TRBD1. The germline V gene has CDR1 SGHDN and CDR2 FVKESK. Trimming removed 1 base from V and 1 base from J; junction bases left unmatched: 11. The CDR3 has 19 residues. The full variable domain, with the rest looked up from reference TRBV14 and TRBJ2-3, is EAGVTQFPSHSVIEKGQTVTLRCDPISGHDNLYWYRRVMGKEIKFLLHFVKESKQDESGMPNNRFLAERTGGTYSTLKVQPAELEDSGVYFCASSQGRQGAQRGTDTQYFGPGTRLTVL.